This entry features one T cell receptor (beta chain) sequence. The sample is drawn from a study of patients and donors after allogeneic stem cell transplantation. From the RT-PCR reads, TCRdb called clonotypes with MiXCR, one entry per CDR3 protein. Among about 400,000 distinct CDR3 sequences listed, 16% were seen once. The V end lost 0 bases, the J end lost 4 bases, and 12 bases lay between the germline ends. The CDR3 loop spans 15 amino acids. CDR1 and CDR2 from the germline V gene are LGHNA and YNFKEQ. This clonotype was obtained from a human donor who was either an allogeneic HSCT recipient or a stem cell or donor lymphocyte infusion donor (not recorded which). It is not recorded whose cells these are; they may come from a transplant donor. Material for sequencing was blood, either unsorted or a sorted T cell fraction (not recorded which). This chain links TRBV4-2 with TRBJ1-1; a weak D match, TRBD1 (5 bases). CDR3 sequence: CASSQDIRGVTEAFF. In DNA form, the CDR3 reads TGTGCCAGCAGCCAAGATATACGGGGGGTCACTGAAGCTTTCTTT.